The text below deals with one T cell receptor beta chain. These data belong to a study of blood T cell repertoires in COVID-19. The V gene end was trimmed by 4 bases and the J gene end by 7 bases; junction bases not matched to a gene: 8. Germline V gives CDR1 SGHVS, CDR2 FQNEAQ. The CDR3 runs to 14 residues. The protocol was immunoSEQ multiplex PCR, while the TCRdb copy is restricted to in-frame clones and leaves out a portion. The sample holds about 150,000 clones, approximately 90% seen once. Sequenced sample: peripheral blood. The chain carries TRBV7-8 and TRBJ2-7, with 9 positions matching TRBD1. The sequence was obtained from a man in his fifties who had recovered from COVID-19. The CDR3 region is CASSSWDRVGEQYF. The CDR3, as DNA: TGTGCCAGCAGCTCCTGGGACAGGGTGGGTGAGCAGTACTTC.